The source of this T cell receptor (beta chain) is a study of cytomegalovirus exposure and HLA in healthy donors. Study background: A prior study identified 90 million to 120 million unique TCR beta sequences from 150 million to 200 million T cells.

General study results and limits: Later analysis associated a missense DCLRE1C variant with TCR beta V- and J-gene trimming.

Only a few counts were recorded for this clone. Its antigen is currently unknown. In the PCR, 60 Vbeta and 13 Jbeta primers were used. The method was immunoSEQ multiplex PCR; TCRdb's version includes in-frame clones alone and lacks a portion of them. The repertoire holds around 94,000 clones, about three fifths seen once, with about 4.3% in the top ten. From germline, CDR1 is SGHTA and CDR2 FQGNSA. The CDR3 contains 15 residues. V lost 0 bases, J lost 10 bases, and 7 bases stayed unmatched. The rearrangement links TRBV7-2 to TRBJ2-1; 9 bases are shared with TRBD2. Sequenced sample: PBMCs. This TCR was recovered from a human donor in good health. The CDR3 protein is CASSLAAGTSREQFF. DNA for the CDR3: TGTGCCAGCAGCTTAGCGGCGGGGACTAGCCGGGAGCAGTTCTTC.